This T cell receptor (beta chain) was profiled in a study of OX40 agonist ivuxolimab in advanced cancers. Notes on the study in general: Compared with CD4+, CD8+ T cells on average had more expanded clones. Clonal expansion was seen in CD4+ and CD8+ blood T cells by week 6 at 0.1 to 3.0 mg/kg. Nonresponders, in some cases, also had low normalized T-cell clonal expansion.

The assay was immunoSEQ multiplex PCR, and TCRdb's table has in-frame clones only and misses some. The table lists 55,000 to 75,000 clones, about 90% of them singletons. The germline V gene encodes CDR1 MNHEY and CDR2 SMNVEV (reference sequence). V was cut by 5 bases and J by 4 bases, with 15 bases left in between. The CDR3 runs 14 residues. About this clone: Its matching antigen is unknown.

This TCR derives from an adult with an advanced solid tumor such as melanoma, head and neck, liver or kidney cancer. Sample: CD4+ or CD8+ T cells sorted from blood, taken in a trial of the OX40 agonist ivuxolimab. This chain joins TRBV27 and TRBJ2-7; D not certain. The CDR3 is CASSPSAFGYEQYF. The DNA of the CDR3 is TGTGCCAGCAGTCCATCGGCGTTCGGGTACGAGCAGTACTTC.